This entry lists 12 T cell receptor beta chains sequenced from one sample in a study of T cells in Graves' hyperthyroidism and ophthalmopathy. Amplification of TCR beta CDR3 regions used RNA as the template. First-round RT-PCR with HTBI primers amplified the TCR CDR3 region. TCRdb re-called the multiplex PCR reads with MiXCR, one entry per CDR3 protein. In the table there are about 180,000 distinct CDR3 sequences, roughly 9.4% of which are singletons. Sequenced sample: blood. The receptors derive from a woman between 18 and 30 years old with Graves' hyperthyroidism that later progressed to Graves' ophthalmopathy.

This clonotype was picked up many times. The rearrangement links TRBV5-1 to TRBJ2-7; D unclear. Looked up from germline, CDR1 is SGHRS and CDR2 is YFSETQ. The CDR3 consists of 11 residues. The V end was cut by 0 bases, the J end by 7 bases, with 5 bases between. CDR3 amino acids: CASSLATEQYF. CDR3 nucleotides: TGCGCCAGCAGCTTGGCCACGGAGCAGTACTTC. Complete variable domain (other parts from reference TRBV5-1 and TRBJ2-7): KAGVTQTPRYLIKTRGQQVTLSCSPISGHRSVSWYQQTPGQGLQFLFEYFSETQRNKGNFPGRFSGRQFSNSRSEMNVSTLELGDSALYLCASSLATEQYFGPGTRLTVT.

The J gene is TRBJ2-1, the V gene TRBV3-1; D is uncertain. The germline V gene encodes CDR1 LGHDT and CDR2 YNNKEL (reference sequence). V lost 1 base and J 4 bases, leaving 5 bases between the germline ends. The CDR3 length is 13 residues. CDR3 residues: CASSQVGYNEQFF. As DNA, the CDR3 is TGTGCCAGCAGCCAAGTTGGATACAATGAGCAGTTCTTC.

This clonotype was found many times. The CDR3 nucleotides read TGTGCCAGCAGAAACCGGCGGGAGGACCATAACTATGGCTACACCTTC. It yields the protein CASRNRREDHNYGYTF. This chain connects TRBV6-1 to TRBJ1-2; no clear D. This CDR3 comprises 16 residues. Germline CDR1 is MNHNS and CDR2 is SASEGT. With 6 bases removed from V and 1 base from J, the gap between germline ends came to 18 bases.

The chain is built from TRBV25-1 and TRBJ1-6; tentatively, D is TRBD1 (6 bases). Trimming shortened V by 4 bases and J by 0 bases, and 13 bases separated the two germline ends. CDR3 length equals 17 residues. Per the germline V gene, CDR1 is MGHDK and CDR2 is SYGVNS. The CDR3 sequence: CASSGSRGSSYNSPLHF. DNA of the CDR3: TGTGCCAGCAGTGGCTCCAGGGGAAGCTCCTATAATTCACCCCTCCACTTT.

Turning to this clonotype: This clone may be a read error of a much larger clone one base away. The CDR3 here is CAIQDRGWGEQFF. CDR3 in DNA: TGTGCCATCCAGGACAGGGGGTGGGGGGAGCAGTTCTTC. The chain employs TRBV24-1 and TRBJ2-1; TRBD1 matches 10 bases. Losses at the gene ends were 11 bases for V and 10 bases for J; bases not matched to a gene: 10. From germline, CDR1 is KGHDR and CDR2 SFDVKD. The CDR3 extends over 13 amino acids.

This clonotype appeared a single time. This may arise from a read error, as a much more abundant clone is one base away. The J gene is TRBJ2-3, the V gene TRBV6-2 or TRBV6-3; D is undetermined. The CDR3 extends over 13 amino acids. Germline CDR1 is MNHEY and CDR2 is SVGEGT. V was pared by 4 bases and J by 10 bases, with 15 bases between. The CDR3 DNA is TGTGCCAGCAGTTTAAGCGTAGACCGGTCGCAGTATTTT. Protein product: CASSLSVDRSQYF.

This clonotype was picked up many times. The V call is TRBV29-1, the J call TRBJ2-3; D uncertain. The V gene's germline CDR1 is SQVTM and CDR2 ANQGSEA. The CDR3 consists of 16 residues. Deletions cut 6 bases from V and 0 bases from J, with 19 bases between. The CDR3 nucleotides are TGCAGCGTCAACACACGGGCTGCGGATAGCACAGATACGCAGTATTTT. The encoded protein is CSVNTRAADSTDTQYF.

The CDR3 loop reads CAWTRQGGGYTF. The CDR3 bases are TGTGCCTGGACCCGACAGGGGGGCGGCTACACCTTC. The V and J genes are TRBV30 and TRBJ1-2; 9 nucleotides line up with TRBD1. V lost 4 bases, J lost 8 bases, and 5 bases stayed unmatched. Germline-derived CDR1 and CDR2 are GTSNPN and SVGIG (reference sequence). This CDR3 is built from 12 residues. The variable domain in full, completed from reference TRBV30 and TRBJ1-2, reads SQTIHQWPATLVQPVGSPLSLECTVEGTSNPNLYWYRQAAGRGLQLLFYSVGIGQISSEVPQNLSASRPQDRQFILSSKKLLLSDSGFYLCAWTRQGGGYTFGSGTRLTVV.

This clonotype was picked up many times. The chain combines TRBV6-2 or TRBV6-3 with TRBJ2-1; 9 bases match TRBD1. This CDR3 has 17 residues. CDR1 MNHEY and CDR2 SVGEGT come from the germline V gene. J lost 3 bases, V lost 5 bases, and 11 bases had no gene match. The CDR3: CASSTRLRDRDYNEQFF. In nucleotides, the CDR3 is TGTGCCAGCAGTACCCGGCTCCGGGACAGGGACTACAATGAGCAGTTCTTC.

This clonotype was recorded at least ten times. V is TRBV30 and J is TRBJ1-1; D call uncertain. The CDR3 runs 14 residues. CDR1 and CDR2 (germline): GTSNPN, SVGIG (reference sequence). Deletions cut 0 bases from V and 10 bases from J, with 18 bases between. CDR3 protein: CAWSVLVGGIGAFF. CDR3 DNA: TGTGCCTGGAGTGTTCTTGTAGGCGGGATCGGAGCTTTCTTT.

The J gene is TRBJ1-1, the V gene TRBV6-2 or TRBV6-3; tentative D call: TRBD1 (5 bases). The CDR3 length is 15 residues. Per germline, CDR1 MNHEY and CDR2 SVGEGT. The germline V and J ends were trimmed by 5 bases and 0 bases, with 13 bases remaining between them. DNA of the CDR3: TGTGCCAGCAGTGCATATTGGGGGATGAACACTGAAGCTTTCTTT. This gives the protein CASSAYWGMNTEAFF.

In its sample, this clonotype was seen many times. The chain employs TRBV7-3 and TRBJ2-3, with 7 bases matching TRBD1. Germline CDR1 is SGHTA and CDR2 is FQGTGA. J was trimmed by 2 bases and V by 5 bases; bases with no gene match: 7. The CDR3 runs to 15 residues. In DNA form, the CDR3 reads TGTGCCAGCAGCACCAGACAGGGATCCACAGATACGCAGTATTTT. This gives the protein CASSTRQGSTDTQYF.